This T cell receptor beta chain was sequenced for a study of cytomegalovirus exposure and HLA in healthy donors. The germline V gene has CDR1 SGHRS and CDR2 YFSETQ. There are 17 residues in the CDR3. This PCR relied on a set of 60 Vbeta primers and 13 Jbeta primers. Only in-frame clones appear in the TCRdb table, and some are missing; sequencing was by immunoSEQ multiplex PCR. Of 130,000 or so clones in the sample, approximately 87% were seen once. V and J are TRBV5-1 and TRBJ2-5; 7 positions match TRBD2. With the DNA end fitting TRBJ2-7 better, the J assignment may be wrong. The clonotype originates from a woman in her 30s in good health and CMV-seronegative. Sequencing was done on a sample of PBMCs. The CDR3 sequence is CASSLGGGAEPPYEQYF. The CDR3 nucleotides are TGCGCCAGCAGCTTGGGCGGGGGAGCGGAGCCCCCCTACGAGCAGTACTTC.